This TCR beta chain was retrieved from a study of T cell responses to AZD1222 COVID-19 vaccine (dated by TCRdb to the early 2020s). Looking at the study overall: TCR sequencing was performed for about 250 trial participants, of whom about 200 were given two doses of AZD1222 and some 26 were given two doses of MenACWY control vaccine. Enrollment into the trials was organized by age into subgroups of 18-55, 56-69 and 70-plus years, and those subgroups contained roughly 150, 30 and 60 TCR-sequenced participants, respectively.

The CDR3 regions of human TCRbeta chains were subjected to immunosequencing. Per the authors' processing: TCRs in the repertoires were matched against a reference library of SARS-CoV-2-specific TCRs that had been generated with the MIRA antigen-specificity platform. Breadth was defined as the fraction of unique TCRs that were SARS-CoV-2-associated. Depth was defined as the fraction of total T cells that were SARS-CoV-2-associated. Using the MIRA data, every spike-specific TCR was mapped to the spike region that the TCR reacted to and assigned to either a CD4 or a CD8 class. Log10-transformed breadth and depth values were compared by one-way ANOVA with Sidak's multiple comparisons tests. TCRdb mirrors the immuneACCESS table, restricted to in-frame sequences. Some clones are absent from its copies; in checked studies, under half trace to an unresolved V gene, and the reason for the others is unknown. V and J calls and clone size come straight from that table; D and trimming were deduced from the DNA. Counted in this sample were approximately 150,000 clones; around 90% of them appeared once. The ten largest clones represent roughly 7.6% of the sample.

Sequences SEHNR (CDR1) and FQNEAQ (CDR2) are obtained from the germline V gene (reference sequence). CDR3 length: 17 amino acids, cysteine to phenylalanine. The only DNA kept is the CDR3, 51 bases in frame from the first base. V lost 1 base and J lost 0 bases, and the count of bases not matched to a germline gene is 6. The time point label on this specimen signifies: about 28 days (+/-7) after the second vaccine dose. In light of the paper, this sample's treatment or condition label describes: meningococcal conjugate vaccine given as trial control. The vaccinee samples were drawn from two UK trials, COV001 and COV002, one of which was a single-blind randomized controlled phase 2/3 trial testing AZD1222 (ChAdOx1 nCoV-19) in healthy adults. Trial participant PBMC samples were collected at day 0 and day 28 after the second dose for TCRbeta chain sequencing. Remarks on this clone: No cognate antigen has been identified for it. Base qualities were left out, and no much larger clone turns up one base away.

General findings and caveats noted by the study authors: No day 14 peak-response samples were available, so repertoires were characterized only after the peak T cell response. Most participants were white British and females outnumbered males, and the authors suggested that clonal diversity may have been underestimated. The 56-69-year group was small, and its depth increase did not reach significance, likely because of low power. Nearly half of unique spike-specific TCRs reportedly recognized epitopes outside regions mutated in the B.1.351 and B.1.1.7 variants. After two AZD1222 doses, both the breadth and the depth of spike-specific TCRs were significantly higher than at day 0 and than in MenACWY recipients. Conclusions about previously exposed vaccinees were limited because only six AZD1222 recipients were SARS-CoV-2 seropositive at baseline. The whole spike protein was spanned by vaccine-associated CD4 TCRs, and dominant responses were seen in regions 160-218 and 743-854.

The material sequenced was peripheral blood, taken 28 days after the second dose of the MenACWY control vaccine. The receptor's source is an adult who received the MenACWY meningococcal vaccine as a control. The V gene is TRBV7-9 and the J gene is TRBJ2-7, and 10 junction bases match TRBD1. The CDR3 is CASSLEDRGGRSYEQYF. The base sequence is TGTGCCAGCAGCTTAGAGGACAGGGGGGGTCGCTCCTACGAGCAGTACTTC. The full variable domain, with segments outside the CDR3 supplied by the reference TRBV7-9 and TRBJ2-7 proteins, appears as DTGVSQNPRHKITKRGQNVTFRCDPISEHNRLYWYRQTLGQGPEFLTYFQNEAQLEKSRLLSDRFSAERPKGSFSTLEIQRTEQGDSAMYLCASSLEDRGGRSYEQYFGPGTRLTVT.